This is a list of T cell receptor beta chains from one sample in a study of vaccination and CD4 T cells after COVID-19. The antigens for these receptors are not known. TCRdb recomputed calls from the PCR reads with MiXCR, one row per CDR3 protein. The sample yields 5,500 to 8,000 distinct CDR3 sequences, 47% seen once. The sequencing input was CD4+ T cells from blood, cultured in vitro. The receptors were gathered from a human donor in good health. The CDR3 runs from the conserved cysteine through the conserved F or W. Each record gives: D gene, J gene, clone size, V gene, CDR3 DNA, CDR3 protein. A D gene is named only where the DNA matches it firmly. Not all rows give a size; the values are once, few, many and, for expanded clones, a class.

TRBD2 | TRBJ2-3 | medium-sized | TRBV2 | TGTGCCAGCAGGAGGGACCTGCGGGAGGGCACAGATACGCAGTATTTT | CASRRDLREGTDTQYF
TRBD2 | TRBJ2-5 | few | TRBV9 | TGTGCCAGCAGCGTGAATAGCGGGGAGACCCAGTACTTC | CASSVNSGETQYF
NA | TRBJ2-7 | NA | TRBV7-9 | TGTGCCAGCAGCTTAGGGTTGGCAGGTTCATCCTACGAGCAGTACTTC | CASSLGLAGSSYEQYF
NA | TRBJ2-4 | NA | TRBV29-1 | TGCAGCGTTGTGGTAGGAAGGGCCAAAAACATTCAGTACTTC | CSVVVGRAKNIQYF
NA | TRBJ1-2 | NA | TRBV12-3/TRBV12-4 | TGTGCCAGCAGTGCCCGGGGGCGGGTCGCCTTC | CASSARGRVAF
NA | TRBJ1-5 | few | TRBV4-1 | TGCGCCAGCAGCCTAGAGGGATACGGCAATCAGCCCCAGCATTTT | CASSLEGYGNQPQHF
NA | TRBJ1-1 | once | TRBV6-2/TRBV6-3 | TGTGCCAGCAGCAGAGCCCGGAACACTGAAGCTTTCTTT | CASSRARNTEAFF
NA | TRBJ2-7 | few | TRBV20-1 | TGCAGTGCCAGGCCCCGCAGAGGGCAGGGAGACGAGCAGTACTTC | CSARPRRGQGDEQYF
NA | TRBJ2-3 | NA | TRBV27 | TGTGCCAGCGGGAGGGGGGGCCCTAGCACAGATACGCAGTATTTT | CASGRGGPSTDTQYF
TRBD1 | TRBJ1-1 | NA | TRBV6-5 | TGTGCCAGCAGTTACCTCCCCCATGAGACAGGGGGAGCTTTCTTT | CASSYLPHETGGAFF
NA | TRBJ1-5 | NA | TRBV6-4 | TGTGCCAGCAGTGAAGGGACGGGACAGCCCCAGCATTTT | CASSEGTGQPQHF
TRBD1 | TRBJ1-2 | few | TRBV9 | TGTGCCAGCAGTCCCGGGACAGGGAACTATGGCTACACCTTC | CASSPGTGNYGYTF
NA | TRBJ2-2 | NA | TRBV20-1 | TGCAGTGCCCCCCGGGCCTTAAACACCGGGGAGCTGTTTTTT | CSAPRALNTGELFF
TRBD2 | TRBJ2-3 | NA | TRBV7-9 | TGTGCCAGCAGCTTCCCTGGCAGGGGACTAGCGGGGGGGAATACGCAGTATTTT | CASSFPGRGLAGGNTQYF
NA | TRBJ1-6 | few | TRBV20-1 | TGCAGTGCTCCTCGACAGCAGTATAATTCACCCCTCCACTTT | CSAPRQQYNSPLHF
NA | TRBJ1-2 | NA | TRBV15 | TGTGCCACCAGCAGAGATAGGAGGGAAGGCTACACCTTC | CATSRDRREGYTF
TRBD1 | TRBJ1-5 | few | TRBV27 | TGTGCCAGCAGTTTATGGGCACTGACAGGGGTAAGCAATCAGCCCCAGCATTTT | CASSLWALTGVSNQPQHF
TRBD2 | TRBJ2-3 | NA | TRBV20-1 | TGCAGTGCTAGAGATGCGCTAGCGGGGTCGTATTTT | CSARDALAGSYF
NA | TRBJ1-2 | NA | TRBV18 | TGTGCCAGCTCACAAAACCCGCCCTCAGGGGTCAATAACTATGGCTACACCTTC | CASSQNPPSGVNNYGYTF
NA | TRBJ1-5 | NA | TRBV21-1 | TGTGCCAGCAGCAAAACGGGTAGCAATCAGCCCCAGCATTTT | CASSKTGSNQPQHF
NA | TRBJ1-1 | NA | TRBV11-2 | TGTGCCAGCAGCCCCAACACTGAAGCTTTCTTT | CASSPNTEAFF
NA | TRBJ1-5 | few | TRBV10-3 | TGTGCCAGCGCGCTAACAGCAAATCAGCCCCAGCATTTT | CASALTANQPQHF
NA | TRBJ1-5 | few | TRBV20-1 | TGCAGTGCTAGAGAGGGCCATCAGCCCCAGCATTTT | CSAREGHQPQHF
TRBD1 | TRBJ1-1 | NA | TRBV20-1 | TGCAGTGCCGGTCAGGGGGCCACTGAAGCTTTCTTT | CSAGQGATEAFF
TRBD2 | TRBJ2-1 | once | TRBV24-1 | TGTGCCACCAGTGATTGGACTAGCGGGAGGAATGAGCAGTTCTTC | CATSDWTSGRNEQFF
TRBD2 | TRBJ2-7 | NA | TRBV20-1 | TGCAGTGCGTCCCTCGGGCGGGGGGCCTACGAGCAGTACTTC | CSASLGRGAYEQYF
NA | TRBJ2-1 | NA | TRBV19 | TGTGCCAGCCGACTAGGTGGCAACAATGAGCAGTTCTTC | CASRLGGNNEQFF
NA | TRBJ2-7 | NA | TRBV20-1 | TGCAGTGCTAGTCCACAGGGTACAGCCTACGAGCAGTACTTC | CSASPQGTAYEQYF
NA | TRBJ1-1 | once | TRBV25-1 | TGTGCCAGCAGTGATGTAATGAACACTGAAGCTTTCTTT | CASSDVMNTEAFF
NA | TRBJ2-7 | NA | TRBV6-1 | TGTGCCAGCAGTGAAGCCGTGGAGCAGTACTTC | CASSEAVEQYF
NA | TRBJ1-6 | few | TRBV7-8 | TGTGCCAGCAGCTTTCGGTGGGAACGGGATTCACCCCTCCACTTT | CASSFRWERDSPLHF
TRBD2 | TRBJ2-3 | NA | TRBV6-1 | TGTGCCAGCAGGGGGGGAAAGACTAGCGGGGCGATCAACACAGATACGCAGTATTTT | CASRGGKTSGAINTDTQYF
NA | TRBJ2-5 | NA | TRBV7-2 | TGTGCCAGCAGCTTAAGTCGGGGGGCGAAGACCCAGTACTTC | CASSLSRGAKTQYF
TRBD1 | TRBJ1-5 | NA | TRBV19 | TGTGCCAGTAGGGGGACAGGGGATCAGCCCCAGCATTTT | CASRGTGDQPQHF
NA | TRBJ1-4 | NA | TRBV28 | TGTGCCAGCATCCACCGCCGGGGATTTAACCGGGGATTGAATGAAAAACTGTTTTTT | CASIHRRGFNRGLNEKLFF
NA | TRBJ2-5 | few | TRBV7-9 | TGTGCCAGCAGCTTTAGGTCGGGGATAGTGGAGGAGACCCAGTACTTC | CASSFRSGIVEETQYF
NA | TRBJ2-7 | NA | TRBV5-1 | TGCGCCAGCAGCCTGGGGTTAACCTACGAGCAGTACTTC | CASSLGLTYEQYF
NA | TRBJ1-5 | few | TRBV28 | TGTGCCAGCAGTTTATTGGTTACAGAAATTCAGCCCCAGCATTTT | CASSLLVTEIQPQHF
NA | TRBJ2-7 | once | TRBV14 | TGTGCCAGCAGCCAAGATCCCGCAGGGATTAGCGAGCAGTACTTC | CASSQDPAGISEQYF
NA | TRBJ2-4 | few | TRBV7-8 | TGTGCCAGCAGCTTAGCGCAGGCCAAAAACATTCAGTACTTC | CASSLAQAKNIQYF
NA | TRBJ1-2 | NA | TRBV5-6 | TGTGCCAGCAGCTTGGCTCTCTTCTACTATGGCTACACCTTC | CASSLALFYYGYTF
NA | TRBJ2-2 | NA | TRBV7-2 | TGTGCCAGCAGCAAAGAGGCTTTTTATCTAGCCGGGGAGCTGTTTTTT | CASSKEAFYLAGELFF
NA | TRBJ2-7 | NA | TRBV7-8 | TGTGCCAGCAGCTTAGTCTCTCTGGGTTACGAGCAGTACTTC | CASSLVSLGYEQYF
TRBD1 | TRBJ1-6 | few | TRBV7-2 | TGTGCCAGCAGCTTTAACAGGGGGGGCTCCTATAATTCACCCCTCCACTTT | CASSFNRGGSYNSPLHF
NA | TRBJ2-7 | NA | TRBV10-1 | TGCGCCAGCAGTGAGTCTCCGGTACAGGATAAGGAGTACTTC | CASSESPVQDKEYF
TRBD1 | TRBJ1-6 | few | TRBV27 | TGTGCCAGCAGTTTCGGGACAGGGAGTTCACCCCTCCACTTT | CASSFGTGSSPLHF
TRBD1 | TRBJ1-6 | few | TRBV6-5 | TGTGCCAGCAGTTACCAGGGGGAGGGTAATTCACCCCTCCACTTT | CASSYQGEGNSPLHF
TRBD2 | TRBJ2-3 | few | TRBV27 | TGTGCCAGCAGTTCCCTCCTAGCGGGAGTGTCAGATACGCAGTATTTT | CASSSLLAGVSDTQYF
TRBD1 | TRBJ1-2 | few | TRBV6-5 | TGTGCCAGCAGTTTCTGGACAGGGAGAAGCTATGGCTACACCTTC | CASSFWTGRSYGYTF
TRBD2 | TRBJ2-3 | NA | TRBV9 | TGTGCCAGCAGCCCCCTCGGGACTAGCGGGGCGAAAGATACGCAGTATTTT | CASSPLGTSGAKDTQYF
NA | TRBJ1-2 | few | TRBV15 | TGTGCCACCAGCAGAGTCGGAGGGGAGACAGTCCACTTC | CATSRVGGETVHF
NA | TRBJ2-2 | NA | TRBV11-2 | TGTGCCAGCAGCTTATGGGGCGACACCGGGGAGCTGTTTTTT | CASSLWGDTGELFF
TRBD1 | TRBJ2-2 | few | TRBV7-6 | TGTGCCAGCAGCGCGGACAGGGGGCGCTGGGGGAACACCGGGGAGCTGTTTTTT | CASSADRGRWGNTGELFF
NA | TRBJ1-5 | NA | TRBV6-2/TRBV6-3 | TGTGCCAGCAGTTACTTCTTCGAAGCTTGGACACCAAATTCCTATAGCAATCAGCCCCAGCATTTT | CASSYFFEAWTPNSYSNQPQHF
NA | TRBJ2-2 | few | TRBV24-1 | TGTGCCACCAGTGATCGGCAGGGAAAGCACGGGGAGCTGTTTTTT | CATSDRQGKHGELFF